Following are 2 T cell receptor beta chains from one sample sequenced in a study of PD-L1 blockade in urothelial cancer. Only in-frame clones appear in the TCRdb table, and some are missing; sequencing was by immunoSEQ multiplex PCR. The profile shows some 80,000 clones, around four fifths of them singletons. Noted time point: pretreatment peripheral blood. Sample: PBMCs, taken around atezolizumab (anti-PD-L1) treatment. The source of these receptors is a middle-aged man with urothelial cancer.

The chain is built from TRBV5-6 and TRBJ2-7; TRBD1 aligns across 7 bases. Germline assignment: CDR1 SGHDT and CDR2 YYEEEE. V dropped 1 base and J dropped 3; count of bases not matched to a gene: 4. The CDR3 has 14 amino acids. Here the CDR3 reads CASSLWAGGYEQYF. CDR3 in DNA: TGTGCCAGCAGCTTGTGGGCAGGGGGCTACGAGCAGTACTTC.

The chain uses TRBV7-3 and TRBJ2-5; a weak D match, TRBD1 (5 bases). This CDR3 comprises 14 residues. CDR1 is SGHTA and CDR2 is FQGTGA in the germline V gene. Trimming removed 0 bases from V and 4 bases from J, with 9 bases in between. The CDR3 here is CASSLTGQGETQYF. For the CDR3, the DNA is TGTGCCAGCAGCTTAACAGGTCAGGGAGAGACCCAGTACTTC.